Listed below are T cell receptor beta chains from one sample, sequenced in a study of blood T cell repertoires in COVID-19. TCRdb's copy holds only in-frame clones and misses some; the assay was immunoSEQ multiplex PCR. Among roughly 62,000 clones, around 87% were seen once, and the ten largest hold around 7.4%. Input material: peripheral blood. The receptors were sampled from a human donor with active COVID-19. The donor label of this sample is uncertain. Each CDR3 is given with its conserved first and last residue. A D gene is named only where the DNA matches it firmly. For some rows the clone size is stated as once, few or many, or as a class when expanded; others skip it.

d_call: -
clone_size: -
v_call: TRBV3-1/TRBV3-2
cdr3_length: 14
j_call: TRBJ1-4
cdr3_aa: CASSQVEEQEKLFF
cdr3_nt: TGTGCCAGCAGCCAAGTGGAGGAACAAGAAAAACTGTTTTTT

d_call: TRBD2
clone_size: few
v_call: TRBV6-5
cdr3_length: 14
j_call: TRBJ2-7
cdr3_aa: CASLGGFRSYEQYF
cdr3_nt: TGTGCCAGCCTGGGGGGGTTCCGGAGCTACGAGCAGTACTTC

d_call: TRBD1
clone_size: once
v_call: TRBV6-5
cdr3_length: 14
j_call: TRBJ2-7
cdr3_aa: CASTSGQGPYEQYF
cdr3_nt: TGTGCCAGCACCTCGGGACAGGGGCCCTACGAGCAGTACTTC

d_call: TRBD1
clone_size: few
v_call: TRBV14
cdr3_length: 14
j_call: TRBJ2-4
cdr3_aa: CASSLDRVENIQYF
cdr3_nt: TGTGCCAGCAGTCTGGACAGGGTCGAAAACATTCAGTACTTC

d_call: -
clone_size: -
v_call: TRBV7-2
cdr3_length: 15
j_call: TRBJ2-2
cdr3_aa: CASSRGNRVTGELFF
cdr3_nt: TGTGCCAGCAGCCGCGGAAACAGGGTCACCGGGGAGCTGTTTTTT

d_call: TRBD1
clone_size: -
v_call: TRBV5-1
cdr3_length: 16
j_call: TRBJ1-1
cdr3_aa: CASRPRDRPGNTEAFF
cdr3_nt: TGCGCCAGCAGGCCCCGGGACAGACCTGGGAACACTGAAGCTTTCTTT

d_call: TRBD1
clone_size: -
v_call: TRBV9
cdr3_length: 14
j_call: TRBJ2-3
cdr3_aa: CASSDRGSTDTQYF
cdr3_nt: TGTGCCAGCAGCGACAGGGGGAGCACAGATACGCAGTATTTT

d_call: -
clone_size: -
v_call: TRBV9
cdr3_length: 16
j_call: TRBJ2-2
cdr3_aa: CASSVFWTPNTGELFF
cdr3_nt: TGTGCCAGCAGCGTATTCTGGACACCCAACACCGGGGAGCTGTTTTTT

d_call: -
clone_size: -
v_call: TRBV29-1
cdr3_length: 12
j_call: TRBJ2-6
cdr3_aa: CSVVTGANVLTF
cdr3_nt: TGCAGCGTGGTTACAGGGGCCAACGTCCTGACTTTC

d_call: TRBD1
clone_size: once
v_call: TRBV14
cdr3_length: 15
j_call: TRBJ2-7
cdr3_aa: CASRLSGTVAYEQYF
cdr3_nt: TGTGCCAGCAGACTCTCCGGGACAGTAGCCTACGAGCAGTACTTC

d_call: -
clone_size: -
v_call: TRBV4-3
cdr3_length: 18
j_call: TRBJ2-6
cdr3_aa: CASSQVFGRSSGANVLTF
cdr3_nt: TGCGCCAGCAGCCAAGTCTTTGGCAGAAGCTCTGGGGCCAACGTCCTGACTTTC

d_call: TRBD2
clone_size: -
v_call: TRBV5-4
cdr3_length: 17
j_call: TRBJ2-1
cdr3_aa: CASSLVAGKGTYNEQFF
cdr3_nt: TGTGCCAGCAGCTTGGTAGCGGGAAAAGGGACCTACAATGAGCAGTTCTTC

d_call: TRBD2
clone_size: -
v_call: TRBV15
cdr3_length: 16
j_call: TRBJ2-1
cdr3_aa: CATRIAGLSSYNEQFF
cdr3_nt: TGTGCCACCAGGATAGCGGGCCTCAGCTCCTACAATGAGCAGTTCTTC

d_call: -
clone_size: -
v_call: TRBV13
cdr3_length: 11
j_call: TRBJ1-1
cdr3_aa: CASSHAGEAFF
cdr3_nt: TGTGCCAGCAGCCACGCCGGTGAAGCTTTCTTT

d_call: -
clone_size: -
v_call: TRBV5-1
cdr3_length: 13
j_call: TRBJ1-2
cdr3_aa: CASSLAYGDGYTF
cdr3_nt: TGCGCCAGCAGCTTGGCCTACGGGGATGGCTACACCTTC

d_call: TRBD1
clone_size: -
v_call: TRBV11-3
cdr3_length: 16
j_call: TRBJ2-4
cdr3_aa: CASSLGTGVAKNIQYF
cdr3_nt: TGTGCCAGCAGCTTGGGGACAGGGGTAGCCAAAAACATTCAGTACTTC

d_call: -
clone_size: -
v_call: TRBV3-1/TRBV3-2
cdr3_length: 13
j_call: TRBJ1-1
cdr3_aa: CASSQGRTTEAFF
cdr3_nt: TGTGCCAGCAGCCAAGGACGGACTACTGAAGCTTTCTTT

d_call: -
clone_size: -
v_call: TRBV28
cdr3_length: 14
j_call: TRBJ2-1
cdr3_aa: CASSGSASYNEQFF
cdr3_nt: TGTGCCAGCAGCGGGTCGGCCTCCTACAATGAGCAGTTCTTC

d_call: -
clone_size: -
v_call: TRBV29-1
cdr3_length: 12
j_call: TRBJ1-2
cdr3_aa: CSAGGLNYGYTF
cdr3_nt: TGCAGCGCCGGTGGACTAAACTATGGCTACACCTTC

d_call: -
clone_size: -
v_call: TRBV6-5
cdr3_length: 15
j_call: TRBJ2-5
cdr3_aa: CASSYSGEDQETQYF
cdr3_nt: TGTGCCAGCAGTTACTCGGGAGAAGACCAAGAGACCCAGTACTTC

d_call: -
clone_size: -
v_call: TRBV27
cdr3_length: 13
j_call: TRBJ1-6
cdr3_aa: CASSLSFLSPLHF
cdr3_nt: TGTGCCAGCAGTTTATCGTTCCTTTCACCCCTCCACTTT

d_call: TRBD2
clone_size: -
v_call: TRBV5-4
cdr3_length: 15
j_call: TRBJ2-7
cdr3_aa: CASSRPGGRIYEQYF
cdr3_nt: TGTGCCAGCAGCCGACCGGGGGGTCGAATATACGAGCAGTACTTC

d_call: TRBD1
clone_size: -
v_call: TRBV27
cdr3_length: 13
j_call: TRBJ2-7
cdr3_aa: CASSMGTGSEQYF
cdr3_nt: TGTGCCAGCAGTATGGGGACAGGCTCCGAGCAGTACTTC

d_call: -
clone_size: -
v_call: TRBV15
cdr3_length: 15
j_call: TRBJ2-5
cdr3_aa: CATSRVGVRGETQYF
cdr3_nt: TGTGCCACCAGCAGAGTGGGGGTGCGGGGAGAGACCCAGTACTTC

d_call: -
clone_size: few
v_call: TRBV10-3
cdr3_length: 15
j_call: TRBJ2-2
cdr3_aa: CAIRDSNANTGELFF
cdr3_nt: TGTGCCATCAGGGACAGTAATGCGAACACCGGGGAGCTGTTTTTT

d_call: -
clone_size: few
v_call: TRBV7-3
cdr3_length: 13
j_call: TRBJ2-2
cdr3_aa: CASSPQGAGELFF
cdr3_nt: TGTGCCAGCAGCCCGCAGGGTGCCGGGGAGCTGTTTTTT

d_call: TRBD1
clone_size: -
v_call: TRBV6-2/TRBV6-3
cdr3_length: 14
j_call: TRBJ2-3
cdr3_aa: CASSPQGDHVTQYF
cdr3_nt: TGTGCCAGCAGTCCACAGGGGGATCACGTTACGCAGTATTTT

d_call: -
clone_size: -
v_call: TRBV7-2
cdr3_length: 15
j_call: TRBJ1-5
cdr3_aa: CASSSRLGGYQPQHF
cdr3_nt: TGTGCCAGCAGCTCCCGCTTGGGGGGGTACCAGCCCCAGCATTTT

d_call: -
clone_size: -
v_call: TRBV25-1
cdr3_length: 12
j_call: TRBJ2-3
cdr3_aa: CASSESSDTQYF
cdr3_nt: TGTGCCAGCAGTGAATCTTCGGATACGCAGTATTTT

d_call: TRBD1
clone_size: few
v_call: TRBV10-3
cdr3_length: 13
j_call: TRBJ2-7
cdr3_aa: CAVQGGAFFEQYF
cdr3_nt: TGTGCCGTACAGGGGGGAGCTTTTTTCGAGCAGTACTTC

d_call: TRBD2
clone_size: few
v_call: TRBV7-2
cdr3_length: 15
j_call: TRBJ2-7
cdr3_aa: CASSSTSGSGYEQYF
cdr3_nt: TGTGCCAGCAGCTCCACTAGCGGGAGTGGCTACGAGCAGTACTTC

d_call: -
clone_size: -
v_call: TRBV30
cdr3_length: 15
j_call: TRBJ2-5
cdr3_aa: CAWSVLSARRETQYF
cdr3_nt: TGTGCCTGGAGTGTACTTAGTGCACGCCGAGAGACCCAGTACTTC

d_call: TRBD1
clone_size: -
v_call: TRBV5-4
cdr3_length: 17
j_call: TRBJ2-7
cdr3_aa: CASSSNRGRAPSGEQYF
cdr3_nt: TGTGCCAGCAGCTCAAACAGGGGGCGCGCCCCATCTGGTGAGCAGTACTTC

d_call: -
clone_size: -
v_call: TRBV28
cdr3_length: 14
j_call: TRBJ2-1
cdr3_aa: CASSRGKRDNEQFF
cdr3_nt: TGTGCCAGCAGCCGGGGGAAGAGAGACAATGAGCAGTTCTTC

d_call: -
clone_size: -
v_call: TRBV5-1
cdr3_length: 15
j_call: TRBJ2-7
cdr3_aa: CASSPGAGDSYEQYF
cdr3_nt: TGCGCCAGCAGCCCCGGGGCAGGGGACTCCTACGAGCAGTACTTC

d_call: -
clone_size: -
v_call: TRBV5-1
cdr3_length: 14
j_call: TRBJ1-1
cdr3_aa: CASSLGQGITEAFF
cdr3_nt: TGCGCCAGCAGCTTGGGGCAGGGGATCACTGAAGCTTTCTTT

d_call: TRBD1
clone_size: -
v_call: TRBV2
cdr3_length: 12
j_call: TRBJ2-7
cdr3_aa: CASSDKQGARNF
cdr3_nt: TGTGCCAGCAGTGATAAACAGGGGGCGCGTAACTTC

d_call: TRBD1
clone_size: -
v_call: TRBV5-5
cdr3_length: 17
j_call: TRBJ2-2
cdr3_aa: CASSLGQGADIAGELFF
cdr3_nt: TGTGCCAGCAGCCTGGGACAGGGGGCGGATATCGCCGGGGAGCTGTTTTTT

d_call: -
clone_size: -
v_call: TRBV19
cdr3_length: 15
j_call: TRBJ2-1
cdr3_aa: CASNGGGGGYNEQFF
cdr3_nt: TGTGCCAGTAATGGCGGAGGGGGGGGGTACAATGAGCAGTTCTTC

d_call: TRBD1
clone_size: -
v_call: TRBV5-1
cdr3_length: 15
j_call: TRBJ2-1
cdr3_aa: CASSPGPGGSNEQFF
cdr3_nt: TGCGCCAGCAGCCCCGGGCCAGGGGGTAGCAATGAGCAGTTCTTC